These T cell receptor beta chains were read from a single sample in a study of blood T cell repertoires in COVID-19. Assay: immunoSEQ multiplex PCR; the TCRdb copy retains only in-frame clones and omits some. The profile shows hundreds of thousands of clones, 70% to 90% of them singletons. The sequencing input was PBMCs or T cells enriched from blood (not recorded which). The receptors originated from a woman in her thirties or forties who had recovered from COVID-19. Both conserved end residues are part of each CDR3.

v_gene: TRBV10-3
j_gene: TRBJ2-3
CDR3aa: CAIMPGRGGREDTQYF

v_gene: TRBV4-3
j_gene: TRBJ1-4
CDR3aa: CASSQDSGSSNEKLFF

v_gene: TRBV4-2
j_gene: TRBJ2-7
CDR3aa: CASSLELAAEQYF

v_gene: TRBV4-1
j_gene: TRBJ1-6
CDR3aa: CASSHLGQGDSNSPLHF

v_gene: TRBV6-2/TRBV6-3
j_gene: TRBJ2-7
CDR3aa: CASSDTAGTGYEQYF

v_gene: TRBV4-3
j_gene: TRBJ2-7
CDR3aa: CASSPISGGAYEQYF

v_gene: TRBV7-2
j_gene: TRBJ1-1
CDR3aa: CASSWEGSEAFF

v_gene: TRBV11-3
j_gene: TRBJ1-1
CDR3aa: CASSQRQIRTEAFF

v_gene: TRBV4-1
j_gene: TRBJ1-1
CDR3aa: CASSQGRGRNTEAFF

v_gene: TRBV29-1
j_gene: TRBJ2-1
CDR3aa: CSASYGTSGRASYNEQFF

v_gene: TRBV28
j_gene: TRBJ2-7
CDR3aa: CASGPPYEQYF

v_gene: TRBV3-1/TRBV3-2
j_gene: TRBJ1-2
CDR3aa: CASSQAGRGSGYTF

v_gene: TRBV6-1
j_gene: TRBJ2-3
CDR3aa: CASSEATSPTDTQYF

v_gene: TRBV19
j_gene: TRBJ1-6
CDR3aa: CASSLGQGREPPLHF

v_gene: TRBV18
j_gene: TRBJ2-1
CDR3aa: CASSPGLAGGPDEGFGEQFF

v_gene: TRBV7-2
j_gene: TRBJ2-1
CDR3aa: CASSLPTRGQAGEQFF

v_gene: TRBV7-9
j_gene: TRBJ2-5
CDR3aa: CASSPEGAGWMTQYF

v_gene: TRBV19
j_gene: TRBJ1-4
CDR3aa: CASSRGNEKLFF

v_gene: TRBV7-3
j_gene: TRBJ1-1
CDR3aa: CASSLSAQGGTEAFF

v_gene: TRBV9
j_gene: TRBJ1-2
CDR3aa: CASSVAIETATYTF

v_gene: TRBV30
j_gene: TRBJ1-3
CDR3aa: CAWSIAGYPGNTIYF

v_gene: TRBV24-1
j_gene: TRBJ2-7
CDR3aa: CATSDAGTGVYEQYF

v_gene: TRBV7-9
j_gene: TRBJ2-5
CDR3aa: CASSQPGQGKETQYF

v_gene: TRBV19
j_gene: TRBJ1-4
CDR3aa: CASSLPGTGGEKLFF

v_gene: TRBV9
j_gene: TRBJ1-3
CDR3aa: CASSVVGETVHSGNTIYF

v_gene: TRBV10-3
j_gene: TRBJ2-7
CDR3aa: CAISGLAGDPYEQYF

v_gene: TRBV7-2
j_gene: TRBJ2-1
CDR3aa: CASSLGTSGRNEQFF

v_gene: TRBV9
j_gene: TRBJ1-3
CDR3aa: CASSVVPDSGNTIYF

v_gene: TRBV10-3
j_gene: TRBJ1-2
CDR3aa: CAISGGQYPGYTF

v_gene: TRBV18
j_gene: TRBJ1-1
CDR3aa: CASSPLLYTEAFF

v_gene: TRBV5-1
j_gene: TRBJ1-1
CDR3aa: CASSLIPGLNTEAFF

v_gene: TRBV30
j_gene: TRBJ2-7
CDR3aa: CAWSALDPRYEQYF

v_gene: TRBV7-2
j_gene: TRBJ2-7
CDR3aa: CASSLPGISGGSLYEQYF

v_gene: TRBV19
j_gene: TRBJ2-7
CDR3aa: CASSIGTSASYEQYF

v_gene: TRBV19
j_gene: TRBJ1-5
CDR3aa: CASGGRVQPQHF

v_gene: TRBV4-1
j_gene: TRBJ2-2
CDR3aa: CASSQDEGGSGELFF

v_gene: TRBV9
j_gene: TRBJ1-1
CDR3aa: CASSVVEGTEAFF

v_gene: TRBV7-3
j_gene: TRBJ2-7
CDR3aa: CASSLSGGLLEQYF

v_gene: TRBV7-9
j_gene: TRBJ1-4
CDR3aa: CASSSRRGAANEKLFF

v_gene: TRBV29-1
j_gene: TRBJ1-1
CDR3aa: CSVRKGGTEAFF

v_gene: TRBV11-3
j_gene: TRBJ2-3
CDR3aa: CASSVPDRPWDTQYF

v_gene: TRBV10-3
j_gene: TRBJ2-3
CDR3aa: CAISSGTSGTGDTQYF

v_gene: TRBV5-5
j_gene: TRBJ2-2
CDR3aa: CASSKERSITGELFF

v_gene: TRBV11-3
j_gene: TRBJ2-7
CDR3aa: CASSHGQGVVGYEQYF

v_gene: TRBV27
j_gene: TRBJ2-3
CDR3aa: CASSFRGADTQYF

v_gene: TRBV30
j_gene: TRBJ1-5
CDR3aa: CAWSVGGNNQPQHF

v_gene: TRBV19
j_gene: TRBJ2-5
CDR3aa: CASSTTDRDQETQYF

v_gene: TRBV28
j_gene: TRBJ1-3
CDR3aa: CASSSGTDSGNTIYF

v_gene: TRBV24-1
j_gene: TRBJ2-1
CDR3aa: CATSDLSPAGDNEQFF

v_gene: TRBV25-1
j_gene: TRBJ1-2
CDR3aa: CASSETGGGYTF

v_gene: TRBV5-4
j_gene: TRBJ1-4
CDR3aa: CASSLVMGGKNEKLFF